This is a list of T cell receptor beta chains from one sample in a study of breast tumors, draining lymph nodes, adjacent tissues. TCRdb reprocessed the multiplex PCR reads via MiXCR and lists one record per CDR3 protein. The sample consists of around 43,000 distinct CDR3 sequences, more than 20% of them appearing once. The sample consisted of breast tumor tissue. The receptors derive from a female donor with breast cancer. Some clones in this sample may be carry-over from other donors' samples. Each CDR3 is given with its conserved first and last residue. Fields, in order: D gene, clone size, J gene, V gene, CDR3 DNA, CDR3 protein. A D gene is named only where the DNA matches it firmly. Some rows mark clone size as missing; the rest say once, few, many or name a class of expanded clone.

NA,many,TRBJ2-1,TRBV13,TGTGCCAGCAGCGTGGAGGGTAGAGCGGCCTACAATGAGCAGTTCTTC,CASSVEGRAAYNEQFF
NA,many,TRBJ1-4,TRBV7-2,TGTGCCAGCAGCTTTCGGACGGGGAATGAAAAACTGTTTTTT,CASSFRTGNEKLFF
NA,many,TRBJ2-7,TRBV2,TGTGCCAGCAGTGAGGACGTGAGGGGATTGTGGGAGCAGTACTTC,CASSEDVRGLWEQYF
NA,many,TRBJ1-2,TRBV5-1,TGCGCCAGCAGCTTGGACTCCCTAATGGGGGGCTACACCTTC,CASSLDSLMGGYTF
NA,many,TRBJ1-6,TRBV3-1,TGTGCCAGCAGCCCCGGAGGGGACAATTCACCCCTCCACTTT,CASSPGGDNSPLHF
NA,many,TRBJ1-2,TRBV10-1,TGCGCCAGCAGTGCAACAGGGTCCGGCGGCTACACCTTC,CASSATGSGGYTF
TRBD2,many,TRBJ2-1,TRBV20-1,TGCACTGACCAAAGGCCAGCGGGGGGTGATCACTCCTACAATGAGCAGTTCTTC,CTDQRPAGGDHSYNEQFF
NA,NA,TRBJ1-3,TRBV7-3,TGTGCCAGCAGCGACCGGTCCTCTGGAAACACCATATATTTT,CASSDRSSGNTIYF
NA,NA,TRBJ2-3,TRBV5-1,TGCGCCAGCGGGGGGGCGGGAGATACGCAGTATTTT,CASGGAGDTQYF
NA,many,TRBJ2-1,TRBV9,TGTGCCAGCAGTCGGGGGGCCGGAAACAATGAGCAGTTCTTC,CASSRGAGNNEQFF
NA,many,TRBJ1-3,TRBV19,TGTGCCAGTAGCTCACAGGGAGCTGGAAACACCATATATTTT,CASSSQGAGNTIYF
NA,many,TRBJ1-2,TRBV7-9,TGTGCCAGCAGCCCCAGGATCAGCGGCTACACCTTC,CASSPRISGYTF
TRBD2,many,TRBJ2-2,TRBV19,TGTGCCAGTAGTATACAAGCGGGAGGGCCTAACGGGGAGCTGTTTTTT,CASSIQAGGPNGELFF
NA,many,TRBJ1-3,TRBV9,TGTGCCAGCAGCGTAGGGACGACTGGAAACACCATATATTTT,CASSVGTTGNTIYF
NA,few,TRBJ2-5,TRBV20-1,TGCAGTGCTAGAGATTTTAAATCTCTACTAAAAGGGGAGACCCAGTACTTC,CSARDFKSLLKGETQYF
NA,NA,TRBJ2-5,TRBV5-1,TGCGCCAGCAGCTTGGCCAGGACAGCCCAAGAGACCCAGTACTTC,CASSLARTAQETQYF
TRBD1,many,TRBJ2-7,TRBV27,TGTGCCAGCAGTTTACACAGGGGGCAGGGCGAGCAGTACTTC,CASSLHRGQGEQYF
NA,many,TRBJ1-5,TRBV19,TGTGCCAGTAGTATATTAGAGAATCAGCCCCAGCATTTT,CASSILENQPQHF
TRBD1,NA,TRBJ2-1,TRBV6-1,TGTGCCAGCAGGGCAACCACAGGGGCCTACAATGAGCAGTTCTTC,CASRATTGAYNEQFF
TRBD2,NA,TRBJ2-1,TRBV5-1,TGCGCCAGCAGCGGTTCGGGACTAGCGGGAGGCCGTATTTACAATGAGCAGTTCTTC,CASSGSGLAGGRIYNEQFF
NA,many,TRBJ1-6,TRBV5-1,TGCGCCAGCAGCTTGGCGGGGGCCCCAAATTCACCCCTCCACTTT,CASSLAGAPNSPLHF
TRBD1,NA,TRBJ2-7,TRBV6-1,TGTGCCAGCAGAACGGGGACAGTTCCATCCTACGAGCAGTACTTC,CASRTGTVPSYEQYF